This T cell receptor (beta chain) was sequenced for a study of blood T cell repertoires in COVID-19. Study-wide background: Acute-phase and convalescent COVID-19 samples originated in the United States, Italy and Spain. T cells, B-cell-depleted T cells, or PBMCs provided the cDNA or gDNA that served as material.

Original handling: How many nucleated cells were present was estimated from reference gene primer amplification. The method was immunoSEQ multiplex PCR; TCRdb's version includes in-frame clones alone and lacks a portion of them. The D gene and trimming were derived from the DNA, and the V and J assignments and clone size from that table. This sample yields approximately 35,000 clones, of which about nine tenths are seen a single time; over 8% belongs to the top ten. Germline lookup yields CDR1 LGHNA and CDR2 YNFKEQ. V lost 0 bases, J lost 0 bases, and 0 bases stayed unmatched. CDR3 length: 16 amino acids.

The receptor was derived from a human donor with active COVID-19. The donor label of this sample is uncertain. The material sequenced was peripheral blood. The rearrangement uses TRBV4-2 and TRBJ2-3; 10 nucleotides match TRBD2. CDR3 DNA sequence: TGTGCCAGCAGCCAAGAGACTAGCGGGAGCACAGATACGCAGTATTTT. Its protein is CASSQETSGSTDTQYF.